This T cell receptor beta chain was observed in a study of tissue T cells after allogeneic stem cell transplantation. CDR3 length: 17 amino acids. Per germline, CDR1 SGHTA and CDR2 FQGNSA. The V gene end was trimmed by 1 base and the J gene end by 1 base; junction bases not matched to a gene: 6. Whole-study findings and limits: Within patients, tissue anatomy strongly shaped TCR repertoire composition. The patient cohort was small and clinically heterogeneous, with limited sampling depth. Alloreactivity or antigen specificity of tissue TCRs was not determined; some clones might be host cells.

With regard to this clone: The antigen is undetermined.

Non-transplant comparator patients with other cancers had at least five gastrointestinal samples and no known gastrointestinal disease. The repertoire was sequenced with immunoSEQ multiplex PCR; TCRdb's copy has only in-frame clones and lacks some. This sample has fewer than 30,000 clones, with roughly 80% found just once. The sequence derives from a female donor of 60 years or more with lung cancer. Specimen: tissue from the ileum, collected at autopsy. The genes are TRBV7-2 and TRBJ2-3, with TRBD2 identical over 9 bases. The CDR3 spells CASSLGRASGGTDTQYF. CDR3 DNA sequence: TGTGCCAGCAGCTTAGGACGGGCTAGCGGGGGCACAGATACGCAGTATTTT.